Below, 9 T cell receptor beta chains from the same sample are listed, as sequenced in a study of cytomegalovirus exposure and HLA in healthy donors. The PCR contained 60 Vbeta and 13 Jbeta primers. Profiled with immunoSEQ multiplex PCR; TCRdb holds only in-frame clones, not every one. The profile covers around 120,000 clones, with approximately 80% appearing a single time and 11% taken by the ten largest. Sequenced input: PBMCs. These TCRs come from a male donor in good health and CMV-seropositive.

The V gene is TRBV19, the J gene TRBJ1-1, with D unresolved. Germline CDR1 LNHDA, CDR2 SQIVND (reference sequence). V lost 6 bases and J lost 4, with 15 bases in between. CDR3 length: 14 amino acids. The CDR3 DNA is TGTGCCAGTAGCCCTGTTGAGATCGGCACTGAAGCTTTCTTT. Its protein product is CASSPVEIGTEAFF.

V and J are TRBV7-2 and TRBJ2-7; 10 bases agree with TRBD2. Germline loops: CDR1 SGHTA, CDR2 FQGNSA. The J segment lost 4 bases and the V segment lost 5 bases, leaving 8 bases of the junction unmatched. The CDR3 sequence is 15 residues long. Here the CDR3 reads CASSPTSGIWYEQYF. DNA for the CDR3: TGTGCCAGCAGCCCAACTAGCGGGATCTGGTACGAGCAGTACTTC.

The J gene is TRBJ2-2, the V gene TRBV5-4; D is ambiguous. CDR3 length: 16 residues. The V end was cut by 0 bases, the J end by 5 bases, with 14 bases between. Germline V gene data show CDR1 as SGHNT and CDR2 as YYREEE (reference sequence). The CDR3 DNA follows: TGTGCCAGCAGCTTGGTAGGCGGTACTGGGACCGGGGAGCTGTTTTTT. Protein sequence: CASSLVGGTGTGELFF.

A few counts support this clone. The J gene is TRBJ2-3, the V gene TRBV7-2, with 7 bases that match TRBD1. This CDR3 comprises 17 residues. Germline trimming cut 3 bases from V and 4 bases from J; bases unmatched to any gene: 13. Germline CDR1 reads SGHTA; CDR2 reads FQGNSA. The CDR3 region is CASSFHRGLEGPDTQYF. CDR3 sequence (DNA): TGTGCCAGCAGCTTTCACAGGGGCCTAGAGGGCCCAGATACGCAGTATTTT. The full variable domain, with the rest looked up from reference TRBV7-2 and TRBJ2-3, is GAGVSQSPSNKVTEKGKDVELRCDPISGHTALYWYRQSLGQGLEFLIYFQGNSAPDKSGLPSDRFSAERTGGSVSTLTIQRTQQEDSAVYLCASSFHRGLEGPDTQYFGPGTRLTVL.

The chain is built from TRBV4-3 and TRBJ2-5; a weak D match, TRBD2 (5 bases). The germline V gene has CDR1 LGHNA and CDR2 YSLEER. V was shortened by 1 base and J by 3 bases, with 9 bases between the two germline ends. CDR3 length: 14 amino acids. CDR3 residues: CASSQAAGKETQYF. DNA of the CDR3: TGCGCCAGCAGCCAAGCGGCGGGTAAAGAGACCCAGTACTTC.

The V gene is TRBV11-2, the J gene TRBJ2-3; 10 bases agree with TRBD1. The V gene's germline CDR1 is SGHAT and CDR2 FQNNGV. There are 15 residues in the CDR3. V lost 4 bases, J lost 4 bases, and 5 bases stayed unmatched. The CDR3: CASSYRDRGADTQYF. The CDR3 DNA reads TGTGCCAGCAGCTACCGGGACAGGGGCGCAGATACGCAGTATTTT. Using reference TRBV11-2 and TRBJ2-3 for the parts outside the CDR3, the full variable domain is EAGVAQSPRYKIIEKRQSVAFWCNPISGHATLYWYQQILGQGPKLLIQFQNNGVVDDSQLPKDRFSAERLKGVDSTLKIQPAKLEDSAVYLCASSYRDRGADTQYFGPGTRLTVL.

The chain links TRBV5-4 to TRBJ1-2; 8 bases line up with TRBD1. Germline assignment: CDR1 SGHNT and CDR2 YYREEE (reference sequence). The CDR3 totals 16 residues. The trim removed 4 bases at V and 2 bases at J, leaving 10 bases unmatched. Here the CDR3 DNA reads TGTGCCAGCAGCGTGGACAGGGCGATGGGGAACTATGGCTACACCTTC. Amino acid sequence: CASSVDRAMGNYGYTF.

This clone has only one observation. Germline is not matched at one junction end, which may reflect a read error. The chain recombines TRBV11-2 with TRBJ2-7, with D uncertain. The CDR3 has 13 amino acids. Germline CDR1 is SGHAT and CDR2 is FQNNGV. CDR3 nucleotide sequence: TGTGCCAGCAGCTTAGGACTCGCATACGAGCGGTACTTC. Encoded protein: CASSLGLAYERYF.

CDR3 DNA sequence: TGTGCCAGCAGAGAGTTCTCTCAGCCCCAGCATTTT. Protein product: CASREFSQPQHF. The gene calls are TRBV28 and TRBJ1-5, with D uncertain. The CDR3 runs to 12 residues. V gave up 6 bases and J gave up 6 bases, with 9 bases separating them. Germline CDR1 and CDR2: MDHEN and SYDVKM.